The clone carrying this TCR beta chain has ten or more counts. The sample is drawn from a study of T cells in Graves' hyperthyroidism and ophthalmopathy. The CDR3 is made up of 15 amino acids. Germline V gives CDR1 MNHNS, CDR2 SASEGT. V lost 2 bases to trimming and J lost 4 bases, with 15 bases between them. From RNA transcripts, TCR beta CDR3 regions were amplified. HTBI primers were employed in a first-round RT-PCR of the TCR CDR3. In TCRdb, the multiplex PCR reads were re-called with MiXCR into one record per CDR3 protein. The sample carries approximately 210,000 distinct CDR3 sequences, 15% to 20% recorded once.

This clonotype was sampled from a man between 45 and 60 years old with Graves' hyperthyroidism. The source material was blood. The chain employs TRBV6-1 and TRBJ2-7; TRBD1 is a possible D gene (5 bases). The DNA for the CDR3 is TGTGCCAGCAGTGAAAGGGGCAGCCGATTTTACGAGCAGTACTTC. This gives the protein CASSERGSRFYEQYF.